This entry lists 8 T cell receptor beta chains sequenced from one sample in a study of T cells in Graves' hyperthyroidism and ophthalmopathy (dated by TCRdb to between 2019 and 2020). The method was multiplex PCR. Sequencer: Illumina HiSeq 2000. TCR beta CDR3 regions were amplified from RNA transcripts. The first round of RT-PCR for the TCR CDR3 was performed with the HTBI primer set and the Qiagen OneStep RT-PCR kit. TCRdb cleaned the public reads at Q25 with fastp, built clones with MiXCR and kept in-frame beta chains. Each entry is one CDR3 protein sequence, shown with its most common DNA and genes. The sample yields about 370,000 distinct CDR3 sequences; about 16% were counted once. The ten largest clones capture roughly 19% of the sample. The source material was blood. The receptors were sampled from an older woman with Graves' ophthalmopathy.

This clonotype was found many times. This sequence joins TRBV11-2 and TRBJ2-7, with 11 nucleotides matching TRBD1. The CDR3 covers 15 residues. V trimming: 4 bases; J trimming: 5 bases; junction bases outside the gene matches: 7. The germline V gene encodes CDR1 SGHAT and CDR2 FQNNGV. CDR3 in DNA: TGTGCCAGCAGCTACGGACAGGGGGCTGTCGACGAGCAGTACTTC. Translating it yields CASSYGQGAVDEQYF.

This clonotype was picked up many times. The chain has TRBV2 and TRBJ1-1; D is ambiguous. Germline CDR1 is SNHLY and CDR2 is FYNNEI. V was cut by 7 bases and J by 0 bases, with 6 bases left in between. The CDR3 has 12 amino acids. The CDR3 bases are TGTGCCAGCAATTGGCTGAACACTGAAGCTTTCTTT. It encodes CASNWLNTEAFF.

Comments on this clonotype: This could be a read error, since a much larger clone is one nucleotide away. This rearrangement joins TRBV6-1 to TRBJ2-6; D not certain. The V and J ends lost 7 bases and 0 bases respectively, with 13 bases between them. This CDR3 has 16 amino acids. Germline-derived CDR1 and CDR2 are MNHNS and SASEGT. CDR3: CASNSRETSGANVLTF. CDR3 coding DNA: TGTGCCAGCAACTCCCGCGAGACCTCTGGGGCCAACGTCCTGACTTTC.

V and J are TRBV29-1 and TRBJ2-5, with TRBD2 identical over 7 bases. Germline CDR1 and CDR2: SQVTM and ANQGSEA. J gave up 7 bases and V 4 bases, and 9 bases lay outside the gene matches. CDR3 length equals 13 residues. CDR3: CSVAHVGEGTQYF. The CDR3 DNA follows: TGCAGCGTTGCCCATGTTGGGGAGGGGACCCAGTACTTC.

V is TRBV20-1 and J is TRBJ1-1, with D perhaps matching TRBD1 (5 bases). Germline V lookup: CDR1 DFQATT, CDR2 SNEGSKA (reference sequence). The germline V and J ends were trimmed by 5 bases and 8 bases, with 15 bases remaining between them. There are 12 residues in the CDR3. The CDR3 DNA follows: TGCAGTGCTCGGGACTACCGGGAGGAAGCTTTCTTT. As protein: CSARDYREEAFF.

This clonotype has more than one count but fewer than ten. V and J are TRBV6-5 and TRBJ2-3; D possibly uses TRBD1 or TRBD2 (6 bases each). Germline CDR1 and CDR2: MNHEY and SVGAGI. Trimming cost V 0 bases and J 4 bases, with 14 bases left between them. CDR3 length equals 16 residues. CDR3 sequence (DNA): TGTGCCAGCAGTTACTCTACCAGGGGAGGAGCAGATACGCAGTATTTT. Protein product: CASSYSTRGGADTQYF.

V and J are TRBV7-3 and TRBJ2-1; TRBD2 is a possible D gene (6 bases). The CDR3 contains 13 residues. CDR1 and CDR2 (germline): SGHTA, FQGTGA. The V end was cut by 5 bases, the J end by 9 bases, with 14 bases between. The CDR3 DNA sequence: TGTGCCAGCAGCCCTAGCGCCGAGGGTGAGCAGTTCTTC. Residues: CASSPSAEGEQFF. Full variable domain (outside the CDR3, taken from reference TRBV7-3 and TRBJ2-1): GAGVSQTPSNKVTEKGKYVELRCDPISGHTALYWYRQSLGQGPEFLIYFQGTGAADDSGLPNDRFFAVRPEGSVSTLKIQRTERGDSAVYLCASSPSAEGEQFFGPGTRLTVL.

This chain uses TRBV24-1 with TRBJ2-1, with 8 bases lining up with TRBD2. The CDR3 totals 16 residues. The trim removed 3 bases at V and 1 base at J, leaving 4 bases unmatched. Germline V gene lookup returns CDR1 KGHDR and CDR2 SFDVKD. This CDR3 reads CATSDHSGDSYNEQFF. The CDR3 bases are TGTGCCACCAGTGATCATAGCGGGGATTCCTACAATGAGCAGTTCTTC.